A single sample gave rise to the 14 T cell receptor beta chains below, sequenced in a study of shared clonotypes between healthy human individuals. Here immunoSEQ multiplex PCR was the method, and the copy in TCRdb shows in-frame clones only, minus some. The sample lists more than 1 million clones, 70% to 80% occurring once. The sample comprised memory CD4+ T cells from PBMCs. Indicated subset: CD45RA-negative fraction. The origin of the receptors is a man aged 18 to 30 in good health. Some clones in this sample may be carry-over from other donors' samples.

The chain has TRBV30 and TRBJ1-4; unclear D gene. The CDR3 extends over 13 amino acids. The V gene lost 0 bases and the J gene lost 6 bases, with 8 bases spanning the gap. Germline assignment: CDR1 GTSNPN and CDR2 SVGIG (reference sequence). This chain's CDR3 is CAWSVRRDEKLFF. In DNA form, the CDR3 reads TGTGCCTGGAGTGTCCGGAGGGATGAAAAACTGTTTTTT.

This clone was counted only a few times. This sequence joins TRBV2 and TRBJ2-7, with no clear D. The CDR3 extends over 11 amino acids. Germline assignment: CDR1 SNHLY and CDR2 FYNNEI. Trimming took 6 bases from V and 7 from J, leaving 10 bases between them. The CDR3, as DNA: TGTGCCAGCAGCCGCCCGCGGGAGCAGTACTTC. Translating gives CASSRPREQYF.

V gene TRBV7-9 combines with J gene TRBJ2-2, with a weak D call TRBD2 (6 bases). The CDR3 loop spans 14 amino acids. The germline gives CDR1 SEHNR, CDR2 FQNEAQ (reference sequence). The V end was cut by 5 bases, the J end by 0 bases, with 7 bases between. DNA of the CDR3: TGTGCCAGCAGCCGGGACTCGAACACCGGGGAGCTGTTTTTT. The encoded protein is CASSRDSNTGELFF.

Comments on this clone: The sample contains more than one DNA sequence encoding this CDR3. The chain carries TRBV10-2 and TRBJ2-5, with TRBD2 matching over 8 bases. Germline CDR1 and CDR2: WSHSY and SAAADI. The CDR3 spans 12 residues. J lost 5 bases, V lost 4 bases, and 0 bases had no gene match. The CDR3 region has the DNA TGCGCCAGCAGTGTAGCGGGGGAGACCCAGTACTTC. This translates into CASSVAGETQYF.

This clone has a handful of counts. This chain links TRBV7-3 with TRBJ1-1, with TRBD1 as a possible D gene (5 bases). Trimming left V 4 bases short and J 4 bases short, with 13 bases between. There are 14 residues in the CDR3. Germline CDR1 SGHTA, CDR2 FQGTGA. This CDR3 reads CASSSVGGVTEAFF. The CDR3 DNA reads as TGTGCCAGCAGCTCAGTGGGGGGAGTCACTGAAGCTTTCTTT.

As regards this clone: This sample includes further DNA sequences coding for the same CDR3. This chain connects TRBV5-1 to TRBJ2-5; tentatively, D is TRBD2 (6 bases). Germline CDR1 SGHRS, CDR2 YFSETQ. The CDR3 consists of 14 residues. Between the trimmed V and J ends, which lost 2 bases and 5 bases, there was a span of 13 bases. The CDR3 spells CASSLTGAGETQYF. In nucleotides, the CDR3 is TGCGCCAGCAGCTTAACAGGCGCGGGGGAGACCCAGTACTTC.

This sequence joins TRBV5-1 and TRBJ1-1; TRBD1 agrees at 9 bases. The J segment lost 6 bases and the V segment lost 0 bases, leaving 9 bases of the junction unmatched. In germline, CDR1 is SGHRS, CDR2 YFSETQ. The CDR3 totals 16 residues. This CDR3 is CASSLGPTGGDPEAFF. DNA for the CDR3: TGCGCCAGCAGCTTGGGGCCCACAGGGGGCGACCCTGAAGCTTTCTTT.

CDR3 loop: CASSLRTSGSFLRNEQFF. The CDR3 DNA is TGTGCCAGCAGCTTGCGGACTAGCGGGAGCTTTTTGAGGAATGAGCAGTTCTTC. The chain has TRBV5-6 and TRBJ2-1; 13 bases map to TRBD2. The CDR3 contains 18 residues. In germline, CDR1 is SGHDT, CDR2 YYEEEE. V was pared by 1 base and J by 7 bases, with 11 bases of the junction left unmatched.

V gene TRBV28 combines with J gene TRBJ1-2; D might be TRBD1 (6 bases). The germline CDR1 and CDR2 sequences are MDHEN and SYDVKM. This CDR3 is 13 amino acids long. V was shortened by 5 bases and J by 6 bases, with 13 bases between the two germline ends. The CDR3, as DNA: TGTGCCAGCAGTAACACCGACAGGCATGGCTACACCTTC. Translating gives CASSNTDRHGYTF.

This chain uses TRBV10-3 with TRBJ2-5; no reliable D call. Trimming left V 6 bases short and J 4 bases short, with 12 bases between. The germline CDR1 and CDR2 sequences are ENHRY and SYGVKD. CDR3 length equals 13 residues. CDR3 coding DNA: TGTGCCATCAGCAACAGTGTAGGAGAGACCCAGTACTTC. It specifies CAISNSVGETQYF.

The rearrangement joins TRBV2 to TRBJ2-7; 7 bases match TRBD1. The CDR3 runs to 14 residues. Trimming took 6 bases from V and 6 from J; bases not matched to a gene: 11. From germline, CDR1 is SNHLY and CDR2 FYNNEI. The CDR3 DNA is TGTGCCAGCAGCCCTAAGACAGGGTGGCTCGAGCAGTACTTC. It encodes CASSPKTGWLEQYF.

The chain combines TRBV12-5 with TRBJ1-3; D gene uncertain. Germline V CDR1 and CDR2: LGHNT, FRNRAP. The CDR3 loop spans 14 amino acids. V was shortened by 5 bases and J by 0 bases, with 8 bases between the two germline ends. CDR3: CASGPSGSGNTIYF. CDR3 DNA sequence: TGTGCTAGTGGTCCCTCCGGCTCTGGAAACACCATATATTTT.

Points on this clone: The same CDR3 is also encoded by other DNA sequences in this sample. The CDR3 sequence is CASSLWGAKNIQYF. The CDR3 nucleotides read TGTGCCAGCAGTTTGTGGGGGGCCAAAAACATTCAGTACTTC. The V gene is TRBV28, the J gene TRBJ2-4, with D possibly being TRBD1 or TRBD2 (5 bases each). The CDR3 covers 14 residues. CDR1 and CDR2 from the germline V gene are MDHEN and SYDVKM. V was pared by 3 bases and J by 1 base, with 7 bases between.

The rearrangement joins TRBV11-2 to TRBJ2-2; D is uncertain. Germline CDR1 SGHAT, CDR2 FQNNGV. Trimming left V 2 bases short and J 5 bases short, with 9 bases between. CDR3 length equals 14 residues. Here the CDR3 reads CASSLLKETGELFF. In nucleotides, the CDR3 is TGTGCCAGCAGCTTATTGAAGGAGACCGGGGAGCTGTTTTTT.